The 30 T cell receptor beta chains reported below all come from one sample, sequenced in a study of T cell clonality in common variable immunodeficiency. The table came from immunoSEQ multiplex PCR; TCRdb's copy has only in-frame clones and leaves some out. The table lists about 35,000 clones, with no singletons. Sequenced sample: peripheral blood mononuclear cells. These receptors originate from a person aged 18 to 70 in good health.

This clone has a count of ten or more. Sequencing ends 3 residues short of the CDR3 end; the germline J gene provides the rest. The chain recombines TRBV5-1 with TRBJ2-1; maybe TRBD2 (6 bases). V was clipped by 4 bases and J by 5 bases, with 13 bases between them. CDR3 length: 14 residues. The V gene's germline CDR1 is SGHRS and CDR2 YFSETQ. CDR3 DNA (partial): TGCGCCAGCAGCGCGGGGAGCGCCCACAATGAG. Translated, it gives CASSAGSAHNE. The entire CDR3 sequence reads CASSAGSAHNEQFF.

This clone showed up many times. Coverage ceases 3 residues before the CDR3 finishes, and the germline J gene fills in the end. This chain joins TRBV20-1 and TRBJ2-2; 7 nucleotides agree with TRBD2. Per the germline V gene, CDR1 is DFQATT and CDR2 is SNEGSKA (reference sequence). The CDR3 extends over 13 amino acids. CDR3 residues: CSAPGPGREKLFF. CDR3 DNA (partial): TGCAGTGCCCCCGGACCGGGGAGGGAAAAG.

This clone was counted at least ten times. The DNA read from the CDR3 is TGTGCCACCCTGCTACGTAGCACAGATACG. It encodes CATLLRSTDT. The full CDR3 protein reads CATLLRSTDTQYF. The chain couples TRBV11-2 to TRBJ2-3; no clear D gene. Read data end 3 residues before the CDR3 end; the end is taken from the germline J gene. Trimming shortened V by 10 bases and J by 0 bases, and 11 bases separated the two germline ends. Germline V CDR1 and CDR2: SGHAT, FQNNGV. The CDR3 spans 13 residues.

This clone came up many times. The CDR3 is cut off 3 residues early in the read; its end comes from the germline J gene. The gene calls are TRBV5-1 and TRBJ2-5, with 8 bases identical to TRBD1. With V trimmed by 0 bases and J by 5 bases, 6 bases remained unmatched. Germline-derived CDR1 and CDR2 are SGHRS and YFSETQ. The CDR3 runs 15 residues. The CDR3 loop is CASSLADRGWETQYF. Partial CDR3 DNA: TGCGCCAGCAGCTTGGCCGACAGGGGTTGGGAGACC.

This clone was seen ten or more times. The DNA ends 3 residues before the CDR3 does, and the rest of the CDR3 is filled in from the germline J gene. The rearrangement uses TRBV7-3 and TRBJ1-1; 7 positions match TRBD1. The CDR3 sequence is 12 residues long. Germline-derived CDR1 and CDR2 are SGHTA and FQGTGA. The part of the CDR3 DNA that was read is TGTGCCAGCAGCCCAGGGACAGTCGAA. Protein: CASSPGTVE. The whole CDR3 reads CASSPGTVEAFF.

A remark on this clone: With the read ending 3 residues before the CDR3 end, the germline J gene is used to fill in that end. The V call is TRBV11-2, the J call TRBJ2-5; possibly TRBD2 for D (5 bases). This CDR3 comprises 13 residues. From germline, CDR1 is SGHAT and CDR2 FQNNGV. The V gene lost 5 bases and the J gene lost 3 bases, with 10 bases spanning the gap. CDR3 in amino acids: CASSPGVEETQYF. Incomplete CDR3 DNA: TGTGCCAGCAGCCCCGGGGTCGAAGAGACC.

In its sample, this clone was seen many times. With the read ending 3 residues before the CDR3 end, the germline J gene is used to fill in that end. The V call is TRBV5-1, the J call TRBJ2-7; tentatively, D is TRBD1 (5 bases). V was pared by 0 bases and J by 6 bases, with 10 bases between. The CDR3 is 13 residues long. The germline V gene has CDR1 SGHRS and CDR2 YFSETQ. The CDR3 DNA, read in part, is TGCGCCAGCAGCTTGGGCAGGGATGCCGAG. Translation gives CASSLGRDAE. The full CDR3 sequence reads CASSLGRDAEQYF.

This clone came up many times. Read data end 3 residues before the CDR3 end; the end is taken from the germline J gene. The chain couples TRBV12-3 or TRBV12-4 to TRBJ1-2, with D perhaps matching TRBD1 (5 bases). The CDR3 loop spans 13 amino acids. The CDR3 loop is CASSFVRAGGYTF. CDR3 DNA (partial): TGTGCCAGCAGTTTCGTCAGGGCAGGCGGC.

This clone was counted between two and nine times. The sequence runs out 3 residues before the end of the CDR3; the remainder is reconstructed from the germline J gene. This rearrangement joins TRBV30 to TRBJ2-1; possibly TRBD2 for D (5 bases). Trimming shortened V by 3 bases and J by 7 bases, and 22 bases separated the two germline ends. This CDR3 has 16 residues. Germline CDR1 is GTSNPN and CDR2 is SVGIG (reference sequence). CDR3 amino acids: CAWSASVNSRRNEQFF. Incomplete CDR3 DNA: TGTGCCTGGAGCGCCTCCGTAAACTCGCGGAGGAATGAG.

This clone was counted many times. Read data end 3 residues before the CDR3 end; the end is taken from the germline J gene. This chain links TRBV19 with TRBJ2-1; 10 bases map to TRBD2. After removal of 1 base from V and 9 bases from J, the junction contained 9 bases not matched to a gene. Germline CDR1 reads LNHDA; CDR2 reads SQIVND (reference sequence). The CDR3 is made up of 16 amino acids. The CDR3 sequence is CASSIGYSGRAGEQFF. The covered CDR3 bases are TGTGCCAGTAGTATAGGATACAGCGGGAGGGCCGGTGAG.

This clone was picked up many times. The read stops 3 residues short of the end of the CDR3; the missing end is completed from the germline J gene. The J gene is TRBJ2-5, the V gene TRBV20-1; D is undetermined. V dropped 6 bases and J dropped 5 bases, with 13 bases sitting between them. Germline V gives CDR1 DFQATT, CDR2 SNEGSKA (reference sequence). The length of the CDR3 is 12 residues. The CDR3 reads CSARIQSETQYF. The sequenced part of the CDR3 DNA is TGCAGTGCCCGGATACAGTCGGAGACC.

This clone turned up a few times. The read ends 3 residues shy of where the CDR3 ends; the end is completed using the germline J gene. The V gene is TRBV18, the J gene TRBJ1-1; D is perhaps TRBD1 (5 bases). This CDR3 comprises 17 residues. The V gene's germline CDR1 is KGHSH and CDR2 LQKENI. The CDR3 is CASSPPVQGSSGDGAFF. The CDR3 bases that were read are TGTGCCAGCTCACCTCCAGTCCAGGGATCGAGCGGGGATGGC.

In this sample, this clone turned up a few times. The read terminates 3 residues before the CDR3 end, so the remaining end is supplied by the germline J gene. This rearrangement joins TRBV19 to TRBJ2-7; the match to TRBD2 covers 9 bases. Germline V gene data show CDR1 as LNHDA and CDR2 as SQIVND (reference sequence). The CDR3 spans 13 residues. With 7 bases clipped from V and 2 bases from J, the junction kept 3 bases outside the gene matches. The covered CDR3 bases are TGTGCCAGTAAGTTAGCGGGAGCCTACGAG. Its protein product is CASKLAGAYE. In full, the CDR3 reads CASKLAGAYEQYF.

The table lists this clone with many counts. The read gets to within 3 residues of the CDR3 end, and the germline J gene fills in the rest. The V call is TRBV14, the J call TRBJ2-7, with TRBD2 identical over 7 bases. The CDR3 is made up of 15 amino acids. Germline V gene data show CDR1 as SGHDN and CDR2 as FVKESK. V trimming: 0 bases; J trimming: 1 base; junction bases outside the gene matches: 3. CDR3 in amino acids: CASSQDLGGSYEQYF. CDR3 bases read: TGTGCCAGCAGCCAAGATTTGGGGGGGTCCTACGAG.

In its sample, this clone was seen many times. The CDR3 is cut off 3 residues early in the read; its end comes from the germline J gene. The chain has TRBV28 and TRBJ2-7; D may be TRBD1 (7 bases). The CDR3 loop spans 16 amino acids. The germline CDR1 and CDR2 sequences are MDHEN and SYDVKM. V was cut by 5 bases and J by 2 bases, with 19 bases left in between. The DNA read from the CDR3 is TGTGCCAGCAGTCCGACCGGCAGGGGGAGGCCCTACGAG. Encoded protein: CASSPTGRGRPYE. The entire CDR3 reads CASSPTGRGRPYEQYF.

This clone turned up a few times. A much larger clone differs from this one at a single base, so this may be a read error. The CDR3 goes on 3 residues after the read ends, and that part is filled in from the germline J gene. V is TRBV19 and J is TRBJ2-2, with 8 bases matching TRBD1. The CDR3 is made up of 14 amino acids. Germline assignment: CDR1 LNHDA and CDR2 SQIVND (reference sequence). The sequenced part of the CDR3 DNA is TGTGCCAGTAGTATTCAGGGGGCTGGGTCACCG. Protein sequence: CASSIQGAGSP. The entire CDR3 protein is CASSIQGAGSPLFF.

This clone was counted at least ten times. The sequenced part of the CDR3 DNA is TGCAGTGCTAGTCGCGGGGGGCGCCCCGGGGAG. Protein product: CSASRGGRPGE. The full CDR3 protein is CSASRGGRPGELFF. The chain has TRBV20-1 and TRBJ2-2; 8 bases match TRBD2. The read ends 3 residues before the CDR3 terminus; that terminus is restored from the germline J gene. This CDR3 comprises 14 residues. The junction had 6 bases not matched to a gene; V was cut back by 3 bases and J by 6 bases. Looked up from germline, CDR1 is DFQATT and CDR2 is SNEGSKA (reference sequence).

This clone has ten or more counts. From the germline J gene comes the end of the CDR3, since the read stops 3 residues before it. The chain uses TRBV19 and TRBJ1-1; no clear D gene. The CDR3 length is 13 residues. Germline CDR1 and CDR2: LNHDA and SQIVND (reference sequence). V lost 5 bases, J lost 1 base, and 8 bases lay in between. The CDR3 sequence is CASSHGPNTEAFF. The sequenced part of the CDR3 DNA is TGTGCCAGTAGTCATGGGCCGAACACTGAA.

This clone was seen ten or more times. The sequenced fragment ends 3 residues before the CDR3 boundary, so the rest is inferred from the germline J gene. The rearrangement joins TRBV28 to TRBJ1-5; 9 bases align to TRBD1. CDR1 is MDHEN, CDR2 SYDVKM, per germline. The CDR3 sequence is 14 residues long. Trimming at V came to 7 bases and at J to 6 bases, leaving 7 bases not matched to a gene. CDR3 region: CASTNRGPAQPQHF. The sequenced CDR3 bases are TGTGCCAGCACTAACAGGGGGCCGGCTCAGCCC.

This clone was seen at least ten times. The missing CDR3 end, 3 residues past where the read stops, is filled in from the germline J gene. The chain joins TRBV7-2 to TRBJ2-7, with 8 nucleotides matching TRBD1. The CDR3 is made up of 14 amino acids. CDR1 is SGHTA and CDR2 is FQGNSA in the germline V gene. V lost 3 bases and J lost 4; bases outside the gene matches: 5. The CDR3 protein is CASSFAQGEYEQYF. CDR3 bases read: TGTGCCAGCAGCTTCGCACAGGGGGAATACGAG.

This clone was seen at least ten times. The read stops 3 residues short of the end of the CDR3; the missing end is completed from the germline J gene. The genes are TRBV30 and TRBJ2-1, with D tentatively TRBD1 (6 bases). This CDR3 is built from 15 residues. The V end lost 2 bases, the J end lost 4 bases, and 15 bases lay between the germline ends. CDR1 GTSNPN and CDR2 SVGIG come from the germline V gene (reference sequence). The part of the CDR3 DNA that was read is TGTGCCTGGAGTTCACCGGACAGCTATTACAATGAG. Translation gives CAWSSPDSYYNE. The full CDR3 sequence reads CAWSSPDSYYNEQFF.

This clone was seen ten or more times. The sequenced CDR3 bases are TGTGCCATCAGTGAGGGACAGGGGGCTAGGAATGAG. Amino acid sequence: CAISEGQGARNE. The full CDR3 protein is CAISEGQGARNEQFF. The V gene is TRBV10-3, the J gene TRBJ2-1; 11 bases are shared with TRBD1. The sequence runs out 3 residues before the end of the CDR3; the remainder is reconstructed from the germline J gene. J lost 7 bases, V lost 2 bases, and 4 bases had no gene match. The germline V gene has CDR1 ENHRY and CDR2 SYGVKD. CDR3 length: 15 residues.

This clone was recorded at least ten times. The read terminates 3 residues ahead of where the CDR3 ends, so the germline J gene completes it. V is TRBV30 and J is TRBJ2-2; TRBD1 might be the D (5 bases). CDR1 and CDR2 (germline): GTSNPN, SVGIG (reference sequence). Trimming pared 4 bases from V and 5 bases from J, leaving 5 bases between. This CDR3 is built from 11 residues. The CDR3 DNA, read in part, is TGTGCCTGGAAGGGGACCGGGGAG. This codes for CAWKGTGE. The full CDR3 protein is CAWKGTGELFF.

For this clone: The junction and the germline gene differ at one end; a read error may be behind it. Read coverage stops 3 residues before the CDR3 terminus; the germline J gene supplies the remainder. In the same sample, other DNA sequences code for this CDR3. J is TRBJ1-3 and V is TRBV18; D call uncertain. The CDR3 consists of 17 residues. The germline V gene encodes CDR1 KGHSH and CDR2 LQKENI. Here the CDR3 reads CASSPSAAVERGNTIYF. The sequenced CDR3 bases are TGTGCCAGCTCACCATCAGCCGCGGTGGAGCGTGGAAACACT.

Worth noting for this clone: One base away lies a much larger clone, so this may be a sequencing read error. The read ends 3 residues before the CDR3 terminus; that terminus is restored from the germline J gene. The J gene is TRBJ1-4, the V gene TRBV18; D is perhaps TRBD1 (5 bases). Germline assignment: CDR1 KGHSH and CDR2 LQKENI. CDR3 length: 15 amino acids. The chain's CDR3 is CASSGGLSGANVLFF. CDR3 DNA, as far as it was read: TGTGCCAGCTCCGGCGGCCTCTCTGGGGCCAACGTA.

This clone was detected many times. The read gets to within 3 residues of the CDR3 end, and the germline J gene fills in the rest. V usage is TRBV19 and J usage is TRBJ2-5, with D possibly TRBD2 on 5 matching bases. CDR1 is LNHDA and CDR2 is SQIVND in the germline V gene (reference sequence). This CDR3 contains 14 residues. Trimming took off 7 bases at V and 5 bases at J, with 17 bases between the two ends. CDR3 region: CASTPDSTEETQYF. The DNA read from the CDR3 is TGTGCCAGTACTCCGGACTCGACTGAGGAGACC.

As for this clone: The read finishes 3 residues shy of the CDR3 end, and the germline J gene is used to complete it. The V gene is TRBV7-2, the J gene TRBJ1-6; D perhaps matches TRBD1 (5 bases). Trimming cost V 5 bases and J 7 bases, with 12 bases left between them. This CDR3 has 14 residues. Germline CDR1 reads SGHTA; CDR2 reads FQGNSA. This CDR3 reads CASSITGGNSPLHF. The sequenced CDR3 bases are TGTGCCAGCAGCATCACGGGGGGGAATTCACCC. Supplemented by reference TRBV7-2 and TRBJ1-6, the full variable domain reads GAGVSQSPSNKVTEKGKDVELRCDPISGHTALYWYRQSLGQGLEFLIYFQGNSAPDKSGLPSDRFSAERTGGSVSTLTIQRTQQEDSAVYLCASSITGGNSPLHFGNGTRLTVT.

Details on this clone: The read terminates 3 residues before the CDR3 end, so the remaining end is supplied by the germline J gene. The chain recombines TRBV18 with TRBJ1-2; D uncertain. Germline CDR1 and CDR2: KGHSH and LQKENI. This CDR3 has 14 amino acids. CDR3 sequence: CASSPAGGKGDYTF. CDR3 DNA, as far as it was read: TGTGCCAGCTCACCAGCGGGAGGGAAAGGCGAC.

With respect to this clone: The CDR3 extends 3 residues past the end of the read, so its final part is completed from the germline J gene. The chain employs TRBV6-1 and TRBJ1-6; D not resolved. Germline V gene sequence: CDR1 MNHNS, CDR2 SASEGT. The germline V and J ends were trimmed by 3 bases and 7 bases, with 7 bases remaining between them. The CDR3 totals 13 residues. Incomplete CDR3 DNA: TGTGCCAGCAGTGAGCAAAGGAATTCACCC. It codes for CASSEQRNSP. The full-length CDR3 reads as CASSEQRNSPLHF.

This clone was observed many times. The read ends 3 residues shy of where the CDR3 ends; the end is completed using the germline J gene. The chain combines TRBV2 with TRBJ2-7; TRBD1 is a possible D gene (5 bases). CDR1 SNHLY and CDR2 FYNNEI come from the germline V gene. This CDR3 has 10 amino acids. V was trimmed by 6 bases and J by 5 bases, leaving 5 bases between them. The sequenced part of the CDR3 DNA is TGTGCCAGCAGCAGGGACGAG. Translation gives CASSRDE. The full-length CDR3 reads as CASSRDEQYF.